Presented here are 18 T cell receptor beta chains from one specimen sequenced in a study of CD8 T cells in ankylosing spondylitis. TCRdb reprocessed the 5' RACE reads with MiXCR, giving one entry per CDR3 protein. This sample has 200,000 to 300,000 distinct CDR3 sequences, with over 8.5% found just once. Sequenced input: blood, either unsorted or a sorted T cell fraction (not recorded which). Every receptor here comes from a male donor with ankylosing spondylitis or in good health (not recorded which).

This clonotype was detected many times. The chain joins TRBV5-1 to TRBJ2-2, with D possibly being TRBD2 (6 bases). This CDR3 contains 15 residues. Trimming pared 4 bases from V and 8 bases from J, leaving 18 bases between. Germline assignment: CDR1 SGHRS and CDR2 YFSETQ. This CDR3 reads CASSDAGTLAGELFF. The CDR3 coding sequence is TGCGCCAGCAGCGACGCCGGGACTCTAGCTGGGGAGCTGTTTTTT. The variable domain in full, with the rest retrieved from reference TRBV5-1 and TRBJ2-2, is KAGVTQTPRYLIKTRGQQVTLSCSPISGHRSVSWYQQTPGQGLQFLFEYFSETQRNKGNFPGRFSGRQFSNSRSEMNVSTLELGDSALYLCASSDAGTLAGELFFGEGSRLTVL.

This clonotype was detected many times. The chain joins TRBV7-2 to TRBJ2-5; D uncertain. Looked up from germline, CDR1 is SGHTA and CDR2 is FQGNSA. V lost 5 bases and J lost 4, with 11 bases in between. The CDR3 length is 13 residues. CDR3 bases: TGTGCCAGCAGCCAAGCCCCCACAGAGACCCAGTACTTC. Protein sequence: CASSQAPTETQYF.

This clonotype has a count of ten or more. The chain joins TRBV3-1 to TRBJ1-2, with 8 bases matching TRBD1. CDR3 length equals 18 residues. Germline values: CDR1 LGHDT, CDR2 YNNKEL (reference sequence). J lost 5 bases, V lost 4 bases, and 18 bases had no gene match. CDR3 sequence reads: CASSLSQTGTGGLYGYTF. The DNA of the CDR3 is TGTGCCAGCAGCCTAAGCCAAACCGGGACAGGAGGATTGTATGGCTACACCTTC.

This clonotype was counted at least ten times. The rearrangement uses TRBV20-1 and TRBJ2-3; D gene unclear. CDR3 size: 11 residues. Trimming cost V 6 bases and J 5 bases, with 9 bases left between them. Germline V lookup: CDR1 DFQATT, CDR2 SNEGSKA (reference sequence). CDR3 in amino acids: CSAPLGDTQYF. CDR3 in DNA: TGCAGTGCCCCTTTGGGAGATACGCAGTATTTT.

This clonotype appeared many times. The chain recombines TRBV20-1 with TRBJ1-5, with a tentative D call TRBD1 (6 bases). CDR3 length: 13 residues. V was cut by 6 bases and J by 3 bases, with 12 bases left in between. CDR1 is DFQATT and CDR2 is SNEGSKA in the germline V gene (reference sequence). CDR3 residues: CSARGQFNQPQHF. DNA for the CDR3: TGCAGTGCCCGGGGGCAGTTCAATCAGCCCCAGCATTTT.

V usage is TRBV5-1 and J usage is TRBJ2-2; maybe TRBD1 (6 bases). Germline CDR1 reads SGHRS; CDR2 reads YFSETQ. V dropped 6 bases and J dropped 1 base, with 10 bases sitting between them. CDR3 size: 14 residues. This CDR3 reads CASTPTGNTGELFF. CDR3 in DNA: TGCGCCAGCACCCCGACAGGGAACACCGGGGAGCTGTTTTTT. The full variable domain, its missing parts supplied by reference TRBV5-1 and TRBJ2-2, is KAGVTQTPRYLIKTRGQQVTLSCSPISGHRSVSWYQQTPGQGLQFLFEYFSETQRNKGNFPGRFSGRQFSNSRSEMNVSTLELGDSALYLCASTPTGNTGELFFGEGSRLTVL.

This clonotype showed up many times. The V and J genes are TRBV5-6 and TRBJ1-1; a weak D match, TRBD1 (6 bases). Germline-derived CDR1 and CDR2 are SGHDT and YYEEEE. The length of the CDR3 is 14 residues. The germline V and J ends were trimmed by 4 bases and 3 bases, with 13 bases remaining between them. Written as DNA, the CDR3 is TGTGCCAGCAGCAGGGGGGATACGGACACTGAAGCTTTCTTT. Its protein is CASSRGDTDTEAFF.

The rearrangement uses TRBV11-2 and TRBJ2-5, with 10 bases that match TRBD1. This CDR3 contains 15 residues. The germline CDR1 and CDR2 sequences are SGHAT and FQNNGV. V trimming: 4 bases; J trimming: 6 bases; junction bases outside the gene matches: 8. The CDR3 sequence is CASSSAGTGVQTQYF. In nucleotides, the CDR3 is TGTGCCAGCAGCTCCGCCGGGACAGGGGTGCAGACCCAGTACTTC.

This clonotype was counted at least ten times. This chain links TRBV4-3 with TRBJ1-5; D uncertain. Germline values: CDR1 LGHNA, CDR2 YSLEER. V was shortened by 0 bases and J by 5 bases, with 5 bases between the two germline ends. The CDR3 loop spans 13 amino acids. The CDR3 here is CASSQDRDQPQHF. Written as DNA, the CDR3 is TGCGCCAGCAGCCAAGATCGAGATCAGCCCCAGCATTTT.

The genes are TRBV18 and TRBJ1-3, with D perhaps matching TRBD1 (5 bases). This CDR3 has 16 amino acids. The germline V gene has CDR1 KGHSH and CDR2 LQKENI. The ends were cut back, 3 bases at V and 0 bases at J, with 12 bases in the middle. The CDR3 nucleotides read TGTGCCAGCTCACCGTCCGACAGTTCCTCTGGAAACACCATATATTTT. It is translated as CASSPSDSSSGNTIYF.

Regarding this clonotype: This may stem from a read error, because a much larger clone lies one nucleotide away. No DNA is shown, since the ends of the CDR3 on it are uncertain; the CDR3 is the one TCRdb lists. The gene calls are TRBV5-1 and TRBJ2-5. Germline CDR1 SGHRS, CDR2 YFSETQ. 13 amino acids form the CDR3, both terminal residues included. The CDR3 protein is CASSFGQGETQNF.

This clonotype has more than one count but fewer than ten. The chain recombines TRBV6-1 with TRBJ1-3, with no clear D. The CDR3 runs to 16 residues. Germline CDR1 reads MNHNS; CDR2 reads SASEGT. Trimming pared 4 bases from V and 0 bases from J, leaving 13 bases between. The CDR3 nucleotides are TGTGCCAGCAGTGGTTGGGCCGTCTACTCTGGAAACACCATATATTTT. It translates to CASSGWAVYSGNTIYF.

In its sample, this clonotype was seen many times. The rearrangement uses TRBV4-1 and TRBJ2-1, with a possible D match to TRBD2 (5 bases). The ends were cut back, 6 bases at V and 1 base at J, with 28 bases in the middle. Germline V gene lookup returns CDR1 MGHRA and CDR2 YSYEKL. The CDR3 loop spans 20 amino acids. The CDR3 sequence is CASSQRLGVDPRISYNEQFF. CDR3 DNA: TGCGCCAGCAGTCAAAGACTGGGAGTTGACCCGCGAATATCCTACAATGAGCAGTTCTTC.

V and J are TRBV30 and TRBJ1-1; 7 bases agree with TRBD1. The CDR3 covers 14 residues. Germline V gene sequence: CDR1 GTSNPN, CDR2 SVGIG (reference sequence). After removal of 4 bases from V and 1 base from J, the junction contained 6 bases not matched to a gene. The CDR3 sequence: CAWTRGAPNTEAFF. CDR3 DNA sequence: TGTGCCTGGACCAGGGGGGCTCCGAACACTGAAGCTTTCTTT.

This chain uses TRBV7-9 with TRBJ2-7; D gene ambiguous. The CDR3 has 14 residues. Germline lookup yields CDR1 SEHNR and CDR2 FQNEAQ (reference sequence). V lost 1 base and J 8 bases, leaving 15 bases between the germline ends. The CDR3 loop is CASSLVLGEVKQYF. The CDR3 nucleotides read TGTGCCAGCAGCTTAGTACTGGGTGAGGTCAAGCAGTACTTC.

This clonotype was recorded at least ten times. The chain recombines TRBV6-6 with TRBJ1-2, with TRBD1 matching 9 bases. CDR1 and CDR2 (germline): MNHNY, SVGAGI (reference sequence). This CDR3 has 13 residues. V shed 5 bases and J 6 bases; nucleotides not matched to a gene: 4. CDR3 sequence reads: CASSRDRVNGYTF. The CDR3 bases are TGTGCCAGCAGTAGGGACAGGGTGAATGGCTACACCTTC.

This clonotype appeared many times. The J gene is TRBJ2-7, the V gene TRBV5-1; D not certain. With 0 bases removed from V and 2 bases from J, the gap between germline ends came to 6 bases. CDR1 is SGHRS, CDR2 YFSETQ, per germline. The length of the CDR3 is 13 residues. The CDR3, as DNA: TGCGCCAGCAGCTTGGCGCAGGCCTACGAGCAGTACTTC. Encoded protein: CASSLAQAYEQYF. Variable domain in full (rest from reference TRBV5-1 and TRBJ2-7): KAGVTQTPRYLIKTRGQQVTLSCSPISGHRSVSWYQQTPGQGLQFLFEYFSETQRNKGNFPGRFSGRQFSNSRSEMNVSTLELGDSALYLCASSLAQAYEQYFGPGTRLTVT.

This clonotype occurred many times. This chain connects TRBV7-2 to TRBJ2-1, with 10 bases that match TRBD1. With 8 bases clipped from V and 4 bases from J, the junction kept 8 bases outside the gene matches. The CDR3 sequence is 15 residues long. CDR1 is SGHTA, CDR2 FQGNSA, per germline. The DNA of the CDR3 is TGTGCCAGCCAACCTGGACAGGGGGTTTACAATGAGCAGTTCTTC. This translates into CASQPGQGVYNEQFF.